This T cell receptor beta chain was sequenced during a study of blood T cell repertoires in COVID-19 (dated by TCRdb to between 2020 and 2021). The study in broad terms: Samples from collaborators originated in the United States, Italy and Spain and spanned both the acute and convalescent phases of COVID-19. The prospective study material was composed of cDNA or gDNA derived from T cells, B-cell-depleted T cells, or PBMCs. Subjects who had been exposed to COVID-19, were actively infected with it, or had recovered from it provided the deeply sampled blood TCRbeta repertoires that made up the dataset. The repertoires were released in a freely available public database intended as a resource for research on the immune response to SARS-CoV-2. Samples came from the ongoing ImmuneRACE study (first 160 participants) plus 1,254 subjects from 6 global collaborators. Sample metadata almost always included a de-identified subject ID, COVID-19 status, age in years and sex. Where available, HLA class I and class II types were obtained from metadata supplied by the sample provider rather than from assay-based typing. Study-level results and caveats: The amount of clinical and demographic metadata varied by source and participant and was provided uncurated.

Samples from volunteer blood donors who had recovered from COVID-19 were contributed by a second Seattle source. The collaborating institutions used their own protocols to collect whole blood in K2EDTA tubes. For TCRbeta analysis, collaborators shipped samples as frozen whole blood, isolated PBMCs, or DNA extracted from either of those sample types. Sequences SEHNR (CDR1) and FQNEAQ (CDR2) are obtained from the germline V gene (reference sequence). Cut back by 7 bases and 8 bases, the V and J ends lie 21 bases apart. The CDR3 starts with the cysteine, ends with the phenylalanine, and has 15 residues. Here the CDR3 DNA is all that survives: 45 bases in frame from base 1. This clone was seen only a few times. Its antigen remains unidentified. Per-base quality was not reported, and no clone a single base away is much larger than it. TCRbeta CDR3 regions were amplified from genomic DNA by means of the immunoSEQ Assay, a bias-controlled multiplex PCR. Per the source publication's procedure: The number of nucleated cells in each sample was estimated by amplification of reference gene primers within the assay. Sequence reads were collapsed and filtered to measure the absolute abundance of every unique TCRbeta CDR3 rearrangement. For each sample, productive Simpson clonality was calculated as the square root of Simpson's diversity index over productive rearrangements. TCRdb's version of the immuneACCESS table is confined to in-frame rearrangements and falls short of the full clone set. An unresolved V gene accounts for under half of the shortfall where checked; the remainder is of unknown origin. D and trimming were read from the DNA, whereas the V and J calls and clone size are those reported in that table. The sample table contains roughly 120,000 clones; only one count was recorded for about 86% of them. The top ten hold 7.5% to 9% of the sample.

The clonotype comes from an older man who had recovered from COVID-19. The V and J genes are TRBV7-9 and TRBJ2-1, and perhaps TRBD1 as D gene, on 6 matching bases. Material for sequencing was peripheral blood. CDR3 reads: CASTHSGNRADEQFF. The base sequence is TGTGCCAGCACCCACTCAGGGAACAGGGCGGATGAGCAGTTCTTC.